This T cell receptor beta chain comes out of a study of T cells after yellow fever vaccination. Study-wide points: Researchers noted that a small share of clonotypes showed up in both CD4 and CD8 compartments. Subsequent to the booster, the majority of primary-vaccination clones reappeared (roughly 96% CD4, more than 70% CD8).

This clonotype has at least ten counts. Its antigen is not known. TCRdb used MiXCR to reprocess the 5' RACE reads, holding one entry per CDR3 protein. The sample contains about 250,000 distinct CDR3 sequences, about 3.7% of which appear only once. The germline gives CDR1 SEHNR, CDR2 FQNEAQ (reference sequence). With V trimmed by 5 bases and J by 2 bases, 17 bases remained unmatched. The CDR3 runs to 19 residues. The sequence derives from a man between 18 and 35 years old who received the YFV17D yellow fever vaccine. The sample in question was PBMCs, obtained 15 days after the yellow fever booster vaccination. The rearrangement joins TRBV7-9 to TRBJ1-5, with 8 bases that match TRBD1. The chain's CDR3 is CASSGPTGARGERNQPQHF. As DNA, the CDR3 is TGTGCCAGCAGCGGCCCGACAGGGGCCAGGGGAGAGCGCAATCAGCCCCAGCATTTT.